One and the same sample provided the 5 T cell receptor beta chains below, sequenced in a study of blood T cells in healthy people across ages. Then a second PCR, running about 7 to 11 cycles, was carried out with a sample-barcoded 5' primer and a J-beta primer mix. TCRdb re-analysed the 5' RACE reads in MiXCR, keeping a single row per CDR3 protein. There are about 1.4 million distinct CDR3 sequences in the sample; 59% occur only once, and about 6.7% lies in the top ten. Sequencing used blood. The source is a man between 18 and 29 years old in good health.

The CDR3 region has the DNA TGTGCCATCAGTGAACAGGGCGACCAGCCCCAGCATTTT. Amino acid sequence: CAISEQGDQPQHF. This chain links TRBV10-3 with TRBJ1-5; a weak D match, TRBD1 (6 bases). CDR3 size: 13 residues. Between the trimmed V and J ends, which lost 3 bases and 7 bases, there was a span of 10 bases. CDR1 and CDR2 (germline): ENHRY, SYGVKD.

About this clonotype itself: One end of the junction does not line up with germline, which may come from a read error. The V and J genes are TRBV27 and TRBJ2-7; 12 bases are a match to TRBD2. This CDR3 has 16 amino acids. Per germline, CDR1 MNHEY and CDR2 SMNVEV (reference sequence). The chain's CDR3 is CASSSWTSGDSYEQYF. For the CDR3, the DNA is TGTGCCAGTAGTTCCTGGACTAGCGGGGACTCCTACGAGCAGTACTTC.

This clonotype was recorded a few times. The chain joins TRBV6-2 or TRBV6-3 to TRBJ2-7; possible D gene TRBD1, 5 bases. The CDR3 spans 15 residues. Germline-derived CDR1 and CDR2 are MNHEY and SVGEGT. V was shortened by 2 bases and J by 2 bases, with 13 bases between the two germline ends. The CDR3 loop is CASSYDRQGTYEQYF. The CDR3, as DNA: TGTGCCAGCAGTTACGATCGGCAGGGCACCTACGAGCAGTACTTC.

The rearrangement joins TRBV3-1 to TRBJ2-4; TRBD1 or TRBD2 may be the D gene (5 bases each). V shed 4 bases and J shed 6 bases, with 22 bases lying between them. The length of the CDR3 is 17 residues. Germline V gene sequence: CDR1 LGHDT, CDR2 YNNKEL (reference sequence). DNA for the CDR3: TGTGCCAGCAGCCCAAACCGACAGACGGGGATCCTAAACATTCAGTACTTC. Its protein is CASSPNRQTGILNIQYF.

The CDR3 coding sequence is TGTGCCAGCAGCTTAAGGAAGGGGGTGAATCAGCCCCAGCATTTT. As protein: CASSLRKGVNQPQHF. This chain joins TRBV7-8 and TRBJ1-5, with TRBD1 as a possible D gene (6 bases). V lost 2 bases and J 4 bases, leaving 12 bases between the germline ends. Germline V CDR1 and CDR2: SGHVS, FQNEAQ. CDR3 size: 15 residues.